These 31 T cell receptor beta chains share one sample of origin, sequenced in a study of blood T cell repertoires in COVID-19. The data were produced by immunoSEQ multiplex PCR, yet TCRdb's version contains in-frame clones alone and is incomplete. In the table there are 150,000 to 200,000 clones, about 86% of which are singletons. What was sequenced was peripheral blood. All receptors derive from a human donor with acute or convalescent COVID-19. The donor label of this sample is uncertain.

In this sample, this clone turned up many times. Other nucleotide sequences from this sample produce the same CDR3. The rearrangement joins TRBV3-1 (or the pseudogene TRBV3-2) to TRBJ1-2; D might be TRBD1 (6 bases). The CDR3 is 13 residues long. Germline V gene sequence: CDR1 LGHDT, CDR2 YNNKEL (reference sequence). V lost 4 bases and J lost 2, with 8 bases in between. CDR3 residues: CASSPTGNYGYTF. The DNA for the CDR3 is TGTGCCAGCAGCCCAACAGGGAACTATGGCTACACCTTC.

The rearrangement links TRBV11-3 to TRBJ2-2, with 8 bases aligning to TRBD2. Germline V lookup: CDR1 SGHNT, CDR2 YENEEA. V dropped 0 bases and J dropped 0; count of bases not matched to a gene: 6. The CDR3 length is 18 residues. CDR3 DNA sequence: TGTGCCAGCAGCTTAGACGGTTGGGGACTAGCGAACACCGGGGAGCTGTTTTTT. It codes for CASSLDGWGLANTGELFF.

This rearrangement joins TRBV6-4 to TRBJ2-1, with TRBD2 matching 11 bases. The CDR3 extends over 15 amino acids. V trimming: 6 bases; J trimming: 2 bases; junction bases outside the gene matches: 3. In germline, CDR1 is MRHNA, CDR2 SNTAGT. As DNA, the CDR3 is TGTGCCAGCAGCGTTAGCGGGGGGGCCTACAATGAGCAGTTCTTC. This translates into CASSVSGGAYNEQFF.

This chain links TRBV7-9 with TRBJ2-7, with D unclear. This CDR3 spans 14 amino acids. Germline CDR1 reads SEHNR; CDR2 reads FQNEAQ (reference sequence). Trimming took off 2 bases at V and 2 bases at J, with 10 bases between the two ends. The CDR3 nucleotides read TGTGCCAGCAGCTTAACGGCAGGCCCCTACGAGCAGTACTTC. Translated: CASSLTAGPYEQYF.

The CDR3 reads CASSAGLAGGLGTDTQYF. CDR3 DNA sequence: TGTGCCAGCAGCGCAGGACTAGCGGGGGGCTTAGGTACAGATACGCAGTATTTT. The V and J genes are TRBV9 and TRBJ2-3, with 14 bases that match TRBD2. With 3 bases clipped from V and 3 bases from J, the junction kept 9 bases outside the gene matches. The CDR3 is made up of 18 amino acids. Germline lookup yields CDR1 SGDLS and CDR2 YYNGEE.

This chain links TRBV5-1 with TRBJ2-3; D is unclear. Trimming took 0 bases from V and 3 from J, leaving 5 bases between them. The CDR3 runs to 13 residues. The germline CDR1 and CDR2 sequences are SGHRS and YFSETQ. CDR3 region: CASSLGATDTQYF. CDR3 DNA sequence: TGCGCCAGCAGCTTGGGGGCAACAGATACGCAGTATTTT.

J is TRBJ1-2 and V is TRBV7-9; 8 bases agree with TRBD1. The length of the CDR3 is 15 residues. After removal of 5 bases from V and 4 bases from J, the junction contained 9 bases not matched to a gene. Germline lookup yields CDR1 SEHNR and CDR2 FQNEAQ (reference sequence). The CDR3 bases are TGTGCCAGCAGCCAGTCCAGGGGGCGCACCTATGGCTACACCTTC. Residues: CASSQSRGRTYGYTF.

The CDR3 DNA reads TGTGCCAGCTCACCACGAGCGACAGGGGATTCACCCCTCCACTTT. Amino acid sequence: CASSPRATGDSPLHF. The chain employs TRBV18 and TRBJ1-6, with 8 bases lining up with TRBD1. The CDR3 length is 15 residues. Germline V gene data show CDR1 as KGHSH and CDR2 as LQKENI. Trimming removed 1 base from V and 8 bases from J; junction bases left unmatched: 4.

This clone occurred many times. The V and J genes are TRBV4-2 and TRBJ2-7; 8 bases align to TRBD1. In germline, CDR1 is LGHNA, CDR2 YNFKEQ. V lost 1 base to trimming and J lost 0 bases; unmatched junction nucleotides: 8. The CDR3 totals 17 residues. In DNA form, the CDR3 reads TGTGCCAGCAGCCAAGGAGTGAGGACAGGGACCTCCTACGAGCAGTACTTC. Residues: CASSQGVRTGTSYEQYF.

V gene TRBV20-1 combines with J gene TRBJ1-1; D is perhaps TRBD1 (5 bases). The CDR3 runs 11 residues. The germline gives CDR1 DFQATT, CDR2 SNEGSKA (reference sequence). Trimming shortened V by 4 bases and J by 7 bases, and 10 bases separated the two germline ends. The CDR3 DNA sequence: TGCAGTGCTACTCCTGACAGTGAAGCTTTCTTT. Protein: CSATPDSEAFF.

The V call is TRBV30, the J call TRBJ2-7, with 7 nucleotides matching TRBD2. The CDR3 has 12 amino acids. Per germline, CDR1 GTSNPN and CDR2 SVGIG (reference sequence). The ends lost 5 bases at V and 3 bases at J; junction bases unmatched: 4. CDR3 nucleotide sequence: TGTGCCTGGGGCGGGGGAGGCTACGAGCAGTACTTC. It yields the protein CAWGGGGYEQYF.

The rearrangement joins TRBV30 to TRBJ1-2; TRBD1 agrees at 7 bases. V lost 2 bases to trimming and J lost 11 bases; unmatched junction nucleotides: 8. Looked up from germline, CDR1 is GTSNPN and CDR2 is SVGIG (reference sequence). The CDR3 is 12 amino acids. For the CDR3, the DNA is TGTGCCTGGAGTATTTTCAGGGGGAATTACACCTTC. This sequence encodes CAWSIFRGNYTF.

This clone was detected only once. The chain has TRBV2 and TRBJ2-3; TRBD2 matches at 8 bases. The CDR3 loop spans 14 amino acids. Germline CDR1 is SNHLY and CDR2 is FYNNEI. With V trimmed by 5 bases and J by 1 base, 2 bases remained unmatched. The CDR3 bases are TGTGCCAGCAGTCGGGAGGGGCGCACAGATACGCAGTATTTT. It codes for CASSREGRTDTQYF. Full variable domain (remainder filled in from reference TRBV2 and TRBJ2-3): EPEVTQTPSHQVTQMGQEVILRCVPISNHLYFYWYRQILGQKVEFLVSFYNNEISEKSEIFDDQFSVERPDGSNFTLKIRSTKLEDSAMYFCASSREGRTDTQYFGPGTRLTVL.

CDR3 coding DNA: TGCAGCGTTCGACAGGGGTCGATTAACACCGGGGAGCTGTTTTTT. Amino acids: CSVRQGSINTGELFF. The chain is built from TRBV29-1 and TRBJ2-2, with 8 bases identical to TRBD1. Germline assignment: CDR1 SQVTM and CDR2 ANQGSEA. The CDR3 is 15 residues long. The V segment lost 5 bases and the J segment 2 bases; nucleotides outside the gene matches: 7.

This chain connects TRBV27 to TRBJ2-2; D is possibly TRBD1 (7 bases). Germline V gene lookup returns CDR1 MNHEY and CDR2 SMNVEV (reference sequence). The CDR3 consists of 17 residues. V lost 0 bases and J 0 bases, leaving 11 bases between the germline ends. CDR3 DNA: TGTGCCAGCAGTTTATCAGGAGGGGGCGCGAACACCGGGGAGCTGTTTTTT. This gives the protein CASSLSGGGANTGELFF.

The CDR3 DNA follows: TGTGCCAGCAGTCCCCGACAGGGTATTGAATCGGATGAGCAGTTCTTC. This sequence encodes CASSPRQGIESDEQFF. This chain uses TRBV27 with TRBJ2-1, with 7 bases fitting TRBD1. From germline, CDR1 is MNHEY and CDR2 SMNVEV (reference sequence). CDR3 length: 16 amino acids. After removal of 5 bases from V and 8 bases from J, the junction contained 15 bases not matched to a gene.

This clone was seen only a few times. The genes are TRBV20-1 and TRBJ2-1; TRBD2 matches at 10 bases. This CDR3 has 14 amino acids. The V gene end was trimmed by 3 bases and the J gene end by 8 bases; junction bases not matched to a gene: 7. Germline CDR1 reads DFQATT; CDR2 reads SNEGSKA (reference sequence). This CDR3 is CSASRLAGAYEQFF. The CDR3 DNA follows: TGCAGTGCTAGTAGGCTAGCGGGGGCCTATGAGCAGTTCTTC.

The V and J genes are TRBV14 and TRBJ2-7; 11 nucleotides agree with TRBD1. The junction had 3 bases not matched to a gene; V was cut back by 2 bases and J by 3 bases. The germline V gene has CDR1 SGHDN and CDR2 FVKESK. The CDR3 is 15 amino acids. The CDR3 region is CASSQRGTGGYEQYF. The DNA for the CDR3 is TGTGCCAGCAGCCAAAGGGGGACAGGGGGCTACGAGCAGTACTTC.

Comments on this clone: The sample has other DNA sequences that encode this CDR3 too. This chain uses TRBV5-1 with TRBJ1-4, with 9 bases aligning to TRBD1. This CDR3 is built from 14 residues. V shed 4 bases and J 4 bases; nucleotides not matched to a gene: 2. Germline loops: CDR1 SGHRS, CDR2 YFSETQ. For the CDR3, the DNA is TGCGCCAGCAGCCCGGGACAGGGTAATGAAAAACTGTTTTTT. Its translation: CASSPGQGNEKLFF.

The chain recombines TRBV19 with TRBJ2-3, with D hard to call. V lost 6 bases and J 0 bases, leaving 4 bases between the germline ends. Germline CDR1 is LNHDA and CDR2 is SQIVND (reference sequence). The CDR3 totals 12 residues. The CDR3, as DNA: TGTGCCAGTAGCGGGAGCACAGATACGCAGTATTTT. Translating it yields CASSGSTDTQYF.

V is TRBV4-2 and J is TRBJ1-4, with TRBD1 matching 7 bases. The CDR3 is 17 amino acids. Trimming removed 1 base from V and 0 bases from J; junction bases left unmatched: 5. Germline V CDR1 and CDR2: LGHNA, YNFKEQ. CDR3 residues: CASSQVIRGPTNEKLFF. DNA for the CDR3: TGTGCCAGCAGCCAAGTGATTAGGGGGCCAACTAATGAAAAACTGTTTTTT.

The count of this clone is one. In DNA form, the CDR3 reads TGTGCCAGCAGTCCCCGGTGGCGGGGGGGCACAGATACGCAGTATTTT. Translation gives CASSPRWRGGTDTQYF. This chain links TRBV28 with TRBJ2-3, with 8 positions matching TRBD2. CDR1 MDHEN and CDR2 SYDVKM come from the germline V gene. The CDR3 extends over 16 amino acids. The junction had 8 bases not matched to a gene; V was cut back by 5 bases and J by 1 base.

The chain is built from TRBV19 and TRBJ1-1, with D possibly matching TRBD1 (6 bases). The CDR3 has 14 residues. The V and J ends lost 6 bases and 9 bases respectively, with 20 bases between them. The germline CDR1 and CDR2 sequences are LNHDA and SQIVND (reference sequence). In nucleotides, the CDR3 is TGTGCCAGTAGGACTGGGGTTGGGGGCCCACAAGCTTTCTTT. Translating gives CASRTGVGGPQAFF.

This rearrangement joins TRBV6-6 to TRBJ1-5; D remains unclear. The V end was cut by 0 bases, the J end by 6 bases, with 3 bases between. Germline loops: CDR1 MNHNY, CDR2 SVGAGI (reference sequence). This CDR3 spans 12 amino acids. The CDR3 DNA reads TGTGCCAGCAGTTACTCCGGTCAGCCCCAGCATTTT. Its translation is CASSYSGQPQHF.

This clone showed up just once. The gene calls are TRBV5-1 and TRBJ2-2, with D perhaps matching TRBD2 (6 bases). CDR1 is SGHRS and CDR2 is YFSETQ in the germline V gene. The V end was cut by 3 bases, the J end by 4 bases, with 10 bases between. This CDR3 contains 14 residues. The CDR3 DNA is TGCGCCAGCAGCTCCCTAGCGAGCACCGGGGAGCTGTTTTTT. Translating it yields CASSSLASTGELFF. Full variable domain (rest looked up from reference TRBV5-1 and TRBJ2-2): KAGVTQTPRYLIKTRGQQVTLSCSPISGHRSVSWYQQTPGQGLQFLFEYFSETQRNKGNFPGRFSGRQFSNSRSEMNVSTLELGDSALYLCASSSLASTGELFFGEGSRLTVL.

V is TRBV10-1 and J is TRBJ1-1; a possible D gene is TRBD1 (5 bases). Germline V gene data show CDR1 as WNHNN and CDR2 as SYGVQD (reference sequence). Trimming took 4 bases from V and 1 from J, leaving 7 bases between them. The CDR3 extends over 13 amino acids. CDR3 DNA: TGCGCCAGCAGTGTCAGGGAGAACACTGAAGCTTTCTTT. Protein sequence: CASSVRENTEAFF.

The genes are TRBV12-3 or TRBV12-4 and TRBJ2-7, with TRBD1 as a possible D gene (6 bases). V was shortened by 4 bases and J by 2 bases, with 9 bases between the two germline ends. This CDR3 region has 13 residues. The CDR3: CASSWDNTYEQYF. The CDR3 DNA is TGTGCCAGCAGTTGGGACAACACCTACGAGCAGTACTTC.

In the case of this clone: Other DNA variants within this sample encode the same CDR3. This chain connects TRBV20-1 to TRBJ1-1; D is unresolved. The CDR3 runs to 11 residues. The germline gives CDR1 DFQATT, CDR2 SNEGSKA (reference sequence). Trimming stripped 0 bases from V and 7 bases from J, with 6 bases between. CDR3 coding DNA: TGCAGTGCTAGAGATCGAGGTGAAGCTTTCTTT. Translating it yields CSARDRGEAFF.

The chain recombines TRBV28 with TRBJ2-3; 8 nucleotides line up with TRBD2. J was trimmed by 1 base and V by 6 bases; bases with no gene match: 0. The V gene's germline CDR1 is MDHEN and CDR2 SYDVKM. The CDR3 loop spans 13 amino acids. The CDR3 DNA reads as TGTGCCAGCAGAGCGGGGGGCACAGATACGCAGTATTTT. Amino acid sequence: CASRAGGTDTQYF.

This chain connects TRBV30 to TRBJ2-2; possible D gene TRBD2, 5 bases. Germline lookup yields CDR1 GTSNPN and CDR2 SVGIG (reference sequence). The CDR3 length is 13 residues. V was shortened by 5 bases and J by 2 bases, with 9 bases between the two germline ends. The CDR3 sequence: CAWGRENTGELFF. The CDR3 nucleotides read TGTGCCTGGGGACGGGAAAACACCGGGGAGCTGTTTTTT. The variable domain in full, completed from reference TRBV30 and TRBJ2-2, reads SQTIHQWPATLVQPVGSPLSLECTVEGTSNPNLYWYRQAAGRGLQLLFYSVGIGQISSEVPQNLSASRPQDRQFILSSKKLLLSDSGFYLCAWGRENTGELFFGEGSRLTVL.

The V gene is TRBV5-1, the J gene TRBJ2-1; TRBD2 agrees at 12 bases. The germline V gene has CDR1 SGHRS and CDR2 YFSETQ. There are 16 residues in the CDR3. V lost 5 bases and J lost 6; bases outside the gene matches: 9. The CDR3 is CASRSTGTSGFNEQFF. The CDR3 DNA is TGCGCCAGCAGGTCCACGGGGACTAGCGGGTTCAATGAGCAGTTCTTC.